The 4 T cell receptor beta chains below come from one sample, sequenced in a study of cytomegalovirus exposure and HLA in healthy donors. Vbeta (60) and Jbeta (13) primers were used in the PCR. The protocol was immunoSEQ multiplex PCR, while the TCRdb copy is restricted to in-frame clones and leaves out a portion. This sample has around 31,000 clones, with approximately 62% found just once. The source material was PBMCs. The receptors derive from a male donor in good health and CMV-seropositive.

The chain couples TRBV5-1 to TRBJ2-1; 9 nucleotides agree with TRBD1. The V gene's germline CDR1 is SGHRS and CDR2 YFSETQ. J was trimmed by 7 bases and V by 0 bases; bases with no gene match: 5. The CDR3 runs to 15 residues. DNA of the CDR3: TGCGCCAGCAGCTTGGGGACAGGGGATTCGAATGAGCAGTTCTTC. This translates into CASSLGTGDSNEQFF.

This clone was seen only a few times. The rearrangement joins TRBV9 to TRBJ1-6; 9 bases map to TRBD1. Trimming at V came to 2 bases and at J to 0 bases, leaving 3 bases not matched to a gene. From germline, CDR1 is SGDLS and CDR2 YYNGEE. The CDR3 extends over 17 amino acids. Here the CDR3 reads CASSVGTGSSYNSPLHF. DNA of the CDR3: TGTGCCAGCAGCGTGGGGACAGGGAGCTCCTATAATTCACCCCTCCACTTT.

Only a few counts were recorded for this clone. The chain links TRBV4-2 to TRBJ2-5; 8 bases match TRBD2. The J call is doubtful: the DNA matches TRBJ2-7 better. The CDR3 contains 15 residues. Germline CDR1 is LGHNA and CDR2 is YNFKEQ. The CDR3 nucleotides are TGTGCCAGCAGCCGCGAACTAGCGGAGGCCCACGAGCAGTACTTC. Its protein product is CASSRELAEAHEQYF.

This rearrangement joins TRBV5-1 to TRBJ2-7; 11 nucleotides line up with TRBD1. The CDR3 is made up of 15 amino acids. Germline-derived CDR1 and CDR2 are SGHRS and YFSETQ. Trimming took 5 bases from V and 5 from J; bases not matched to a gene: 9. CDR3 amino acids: CASSPGQGAVDEQYF. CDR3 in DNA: TGCGCCAGCAGTCCAGGACAGGGGGCGGTCGACGAGCAGTACTTC.